This entry lists 9 T cell receptor beta chains sequenced from one sample in a study of regulatory T cells in long-lasting Graves disease. Both iRepertoire HTBI primers and Arm-PCR of CDR3 regions were used to build the TCR beta libraries. TCRdb processed the multiplex PCR reads anew with MiXCR; each CDR3 protein has one entry. This table holds 400,000 to 500,000 distinct CDR3 sequences, 13% to 15% found once. Time point described: newly diagnosed GD, antithyroid drugs for less than 3 months. PBMC-derived RNA was used for the TCR library. This sample was also put to use in a study of T cells in Graves' hyperthyroidism and ophthalmopathy.

The sample was peripheral blood mononuclear cells (PBMCs), taken at new diagnosis, from a patient treated with antithyroid drugs. These receptors all come from a woman between 45 and 60 years old with Graves disease.

This clonotype was seen just once. The chain joins TRBV9 to TRBJ2-1, with D hard to call. In germline, CDR1 is SGDLS, CDR2 YYNGEE. The CDR3 consists of 16 residues. Trimming removed 0 bases at V and 1 base at J, with 11 bases between. CDR3 in amino acids: CASSVGSEVSYNEQFF. CDR3 nucleotide sequence: TGTGCCAGCAGCGTAGGTTCAGAAGTTTCCTACAATGAGCAGTTCTTC.

This clonotype has more than one count but fewer than ten. V gene TRBV6-1 combines with J gene TRBJ1-3; possibly TRBD1 for D (6 bases). Per germline, CDR1 MNHNS and CDR2 SASEGT. This CDR3 is 16 amino acids long. The germline V and J ends were trimmed by 5 bases and 2 bases, with 16 bases remaining between them. The CDR3 protein is CASSPRGGAAGNTIYF. The CDR3 DNA reads TGTGCCAGCAGTCCCCGTGGGGGGGCCGCTGGAAACACCATATATTTT.

The chain combines TRBV6-5 with TRBJ1-4; maybe TRBD1 (5 bases). Deletions cut 0 bases from V and 5 bases from J, with 7 bases between. Per the germline V gene, CDR1 is MNHEY and CDR2 is SVGAGI. CDR3 length equals 14 residues. CDR3 amino acids: CASSYSAGNEKLFF. The CDR3 DNA sequence: TGTGCCAGCAGTTACTCTGCAGGGAATGAAAAACTGTTTTTT.

Of note for this clonotype: A read error may be the cause here, since a much bigger clone is one base away. This rearrangement joins TRBV7-9 to TRBJ2-5, with 8 bases that match TRBD2. Germline V lookup: CDR1 SEHNR, CDR2 FQNEAQ (reference sequence). The CDR3 has 18 amino acids. V was clipped by 2 bases and J by 9 bases; unmatched bases: 20. For the CDR3, the DNA is TGTGCCAGCAGCTTACTCCCTCGGGGGGGGGGGGCGGATGAGGCCCAGTACTTC. This codes for CASSLLPRGGGADEAQYF.

The chain recombines TRBV6-1 with TRBJ2-1, with TRBD2 matching over 14 bases. The CDR3 runs 17 residues. V lost 6 bases and J lost 1; bases outside the gene matches: 5. Germline loops: CDR1 MNHNS, CDR2 SASEGT. This CDR3 reads CASSPTSGGGSYNEQFF. The CDR3 DNA reads as TGTGCCAGCAGCCCGACTAGCGGGGGGGGGTCCTACAATGAGCAGTTCTTC.

The chain couples TRBV7-8 to TRBJ2-7; 7 nucleotides match TRBD1. CDR3 length equals 14 residues. Germline lookup yields CDR1 SGHVS and CDR2 FQNEAQ. The trim removed 5 bases at V and 6 bases at J, leaving 10 bases unmatched. DNA of the CDR3: TGTGCCAGCAGCACGTACAGGGGCGTCGGCGAGCAGTACTTC. As protein: CASSTYRGVGEQYF. Complete variable domain (other parts from reference TRBV7-8 and TRBJ2-7): GAGVSQSPRYKVAKRGQDVALRCDPISGHVSLFWYQQALGQGPEFLTYFQNEAQLDKSGLPSDRFFAERPEGSVSTLKIQRTQQEDSAVYLCASSTYRGVGEQYFGPGTRLTVT.

This clonotype was seen more than once but under ten times. V gene TRBV5-1 combines with J gene TRBJ1-5; D possibly corresponds to TRBD1 (5 bases). The CDR3 is 16 residues long. Germline V lookup: CDR1 SGHRS, CDR2 YFSETQ. V lost 4 bases and J lost 5, with 19 bases in between. The CDR3 sequence: CASSLTDDRMDQPQHF. DNA of the CDR3: TGCGCCAGCAGCCTGACAGACGATCGCATGGATCAGCCCCAGCATTTT.

About this clonotype: Compared with germline, one end of the junction differs, possibly owing to a read error. This chain uses TRBV5-1 with TRBJ2-1; 10 positions match TRBD1. CDR1 and CDR2 from the germline V gene are SGHRS and YFSETQ. The CDR3 runs to 16 residues. CDR3 sequence reads: CASSLAGTGDYNEQFF. The CDR3, as DNA: TGCGCCAGCAGTTTGGCCGGGACAGGGGATTACAATGAGCAGTTCTTC.

This clonotype was observed many times. This sequence joins TRBV6-1 and TRBJ1-1; D may be TRBD1 (6 bases). Germline CDR1 and CDR2: MNHNS and SASEGT. The CDR3 has 14 amino acids. The V end was cut by 3 bases, the J end by 5 bases, with 13 bases between. CDR3: CASSDGAGVTEAFF. CDR3 sequence (DNA): TGTGCCAGCAGTGATGGGGCAGGGGTTACTGAAGCTTTCTTT.